This T cell receptor (beta chain) was found in a study of cytomegalovirus exposure and HLA in healthy donors. Broader study findings: The only immune exposure information that was available was CMV serostatus. Usually a TCR sequence was rare, but some public TCRs were found in many donors.

The PCR contained 60 Vbeta and 13 Jbeta primers. Only in-frame clones appear in the TCRdb table, and some are missing; sequencing was by immunoSEQ multiplex PCR. This table has 100,000 to 120,000 clones, roughly 13% appearing once. V shed 2 bases, J shed 5 bases, and the junction held 5 bases outside the gene matches. The CDR3 length is 14 residues. The germline CDR1 and CDR2 sequences are SGHNT and YYREEE (reference sequence). This clone has a handful of counts. The target antigen is unknown. The source material was PBMCs. This receptor was obtained from a man in his forties in good health and CMV-seropositive. The chain is built from TRBV5-4 and TRBJ2-5; 8 nucleotides agree with TRBD2. The CDR3 loop is CASSLAGVQETQYF. The CDR3 bases are TGTGCCAGCAGCTTAGCGGGAGTTCAGGAGACCCAGTACTTC.